Listed below are T cell receptor beta chains from one sample, sequenced in a study of blood T cell repertoires in COVID-19. The assay was immunoSEQ multiplex PCR, and TCRdb's table has in-frame clones only and misses some. The sample includes some 230,000 clones, about 85% of them seen just once. The source material was peripheral blood. The receptors derive from a woman aged 45-65 years with COVID-19, enrolled during active disease. Both conserved end residues are part of each CDR3. A D gene is named only where the DNA matches it firmly. A row's size may be missing; if present it is once, few, many or a size class.

clone size: NA; V gene: TRBV18; D gene: NA; CDR3 length: 13; J gene: TRBJ2-5; CDR3 DNA: TGTGCCAGCTCACAGACAGCTCAAGAGACCCAGTACTTC; CDR3 protein: CASSQTAQETQYF
clone size: few; V gene: TRBV18; D gene: NA; CDR3 length: 14; J gene: TRBJ2-2; CDR3 DNA: TGTGCCAGCGAGGTGGACAGTCGCACCGGGGAGCTGTTTTTT; CDR3 protein: CASEVDSRTGELFF
clone size: NA; V gene: TRBV19; D gene: NA; CDR3 length: 15; J gene: TRBJ1-2; CDR3 DNA: TGTGCCAGCCACCGTGATAGGAGGGCAGACTATGGCTACACCTTC; CDR3 protein: CASHRDRRADYGYTF
clone size: NA; V gene: TRBV4-3; D gene: NA; CDR3 length: 18; J gene: TRBJ2-5; CDR3 DNA: TGCGCCAGCAGCCAAGATATGTATGATGGGCGCCCCCGAGAGACCCAGTACTTC; CDR3 protein: CASSQDMYDGRPRETQYF
clone size: NA; V gene: TRBV9; D gene: NA; CDR3 length: 15; J gene: TRBJ1-3; CDR3 DNA: TGTGCCAGCAGCGTAGATGCCTATCCTGGAAACACCATATATTTT; CDR3 protein: CASSVDAYPGNTIYF
clone size: few; V gene: TRBV24-1; D gene: NA; CDR3 length: 13; J gene: TRBJ2-1; CDR3 DNA: TGTGCCACCAGTGATCCGGGTCTAAATGAGCAGTTCTTC; CDR3 protein: CATSDPGLNEQFF
clone size: NA; V gene: TRBV27; D gene: TRBD2; CDR3 length: 15; J gene: TRBJ2-1; CDR3 DNA: TGTGCCAGCAGTTTATTAGCGGGGGGGCTAAATGAGCAGTTCTTC; CDR3 protein: CASSLLAGGLNEQFF
clone size: NA; V gene: TRBV6-5; D gene: NA; CDR3 length: 15; J gene: TRBJ2-1; CDR3 DNA: TGTGCCAGCCTGTTGACAGCGACGGTTTACAATGAGCAGTTCTTC; CDR3 protein: CASLLTATVYNEQFF
clone size: NA; V gene: TRBV25-1; D gene: NA; CDR3 length: 13; J gene: TRBJ1-6; CDR3 DNA: TGTGCCAGCACTAAAAGCGACCTATTACCCCTCCACTTT; CDR3 protein: CASTKSDLLPLHF
clone size: NA; V gene: TRBV5-5; D gene: NA; CDR3 length: 12; J gene: TRBJ2-1; CDR3 DNA: TGTGCCAGCAGCTTTGTAGAGAATGAGCAGTTCTTC; CDR3 protein: CASSFVENEQFF
clone size: NA; V gene: TRBV7-9; D gene: TRBD1; CDR3 length: 14; J gene: TRBJ2-7; CDR3 DNA: TGTGCCAGCAGCTTAGGACAGGGGAACTACGAGCAGTACTTC; CDR3 protein: CASSLGQGNYEQYF
clone size: NA; V gene: TRBV10-2; D gene: NA; CDR3 length: 16; J gene: TRBJ2-3; CDR3 DNA: TGCGCCAGCAGTGTGAGACAGATTTGGGGTATCGATACGCAGTATTTT; CDR3 protein: CASSVRQIWGIDTQYF
clone size: once; V gene: TRBV28; D gene: TRBD1; CDR3 length: 14; J gene: TRBJ1-5; CDR3 DNA: TGTGCCAGCAGTTTACAGGGGGGAGGACAGCCCCAGCATTTT; CDR3 protein: CASSLQGGGQPQHF
clone size: NA; V gene: TRBV6-5; D gene: NA; CDR3 length: 12; J gene: TRBJ2-3; CDR3 DNA: TGTGCCAGCAGTCTATACACAGATACGCAGTATTTT; CDR3 protein: CASSLYTDTQYF
clone size: NA; V gene: TRBV11-2; D gene: TRBD2; CDR3 length: 18; J gene: TRBJ2-3; CDR3 DNA: TGTGCCAGCAGCTTAGTCCCACTAGCGGGGCTAAACACAGATACGCAGTATTTT; CDR3 protein: CASSLVPLAGLNTDTQYF
clone size: NA; V gene: TRBV2; D gene: NA; CDR3 length: 12; J gene: TRBJ1-1; CDR3 DNA: TGTGCCAGCAGAGGGGGGGAGAGGGAAGCTTTCTTT; CDR3 protein: CASRGGEREAFF
clone size: NA; V gene: TRBV6-6; D gene: NA; CDR3 length: 15; J gene: TRBJ1-2; CDR3 DNA: TGTGCCAGCAGTTACGTGCGGGGGTCTAAGGGTGGCTACACCTTC; CDR3 protein: CASSYVRGSKGGYTF
clone size: NA; V gene: TRBV19; D gene: TRBD1; CDR3 length: 18; J gene: TRBJ2-2; CDR3 DNA: TGTGCCAGTAGTATAGCCTCGGGACAGGGGGCCAACACCGGGGAGCTGTTTTTT; CDR3 protein: CASSIASGQGANTGELFF
clone size: NA; V gene: TRBV6-1; D gene: NA; CDR3 length: 14; J gene: TRBJ1-5; CDR3 DNA: TGTGCCAGCAGTGAGCGGAGGGGCAATCAGCCCCAGCATTTT; CDR3 protein: CASSERRGNQPQHF